The TCR beta chain described here comes from a study of blood T cell repertoires in COVID-19 (dated by TCRdb to 2018 to 2020). Some background on the complete study: Collaborator samples came from the United States, Italy and Spain and covered acute and convalescent phases of COVID-19. The material from the prospective study consisted of cDNA or gDNA derived from T cells, B-cell-depleted T cells, or PBMCs. The dataset comprised deeply sampled blood TCRbeta repertoires from subjects exposed to, actively infected with, or recovered from COVID-19. The repertoires were made available in a free public database intended to serve as a resource for research on the immune response to SARS-CoV-2. Samples were obtained from the ongoing ImmuneRACE study (first 160 participants) and from over 1,000 subjects provided by 6 global collaborators. The sample metadata nearly always contained a de-identified subject ID, COVID-19 status, age in years and sex. Where available, HLA class I and class II types were obtained from metadata supplied by the sample provider rather than from assay-based typing.

What the authors observed across the whole study: How much clinical and demographic metadata was included differed by source and by participant, and the metadata was provided uncurated.

As to this clone: Its target antigen remains unknown. No much larger clone is present one base from it, and per-base qualities are unavailable.

The immunoSEQ Assay, a bias-controlled multiplex PCR, was used to amplify TCRbeta CDR3 regions from genomic DNA. For the original study's pipeline: Within the assay, amplification of reference gene primers was used to estimate how many nucleated cells each sample contained. To quantify the absolute abundance of each unique TCRbeta CDR3 rearrangement, sequence reads were collapsed and filtered. For each sample, productive Simpson clonality was calculated by taking the square root of Simpson's diversity index across productive rearrangements. TCRdb carries this immuneACCESS record with in-frame sequences only. Its versions omit some clonotypes, under half of them owing to an unresolved V gene in the studies checked, with the rest unexplained. V, J and clone size are taken as reported in that table, and D and trimming were inferred from the DNA itself. Within this sample are almost 70,000 clones, with roughly 80% of them counted one time only. Clones ranked in the top ten supply about 17% of the sample.

Whole blood was collected in K2EDTA tubes by collaborating institutions according to the institutions' own protocols. For TCRbeta analysis, collaborator samples were shipped as frozen whole blood, as isolated PBMCs, or as DNA extracted from either sample type. The sample consisted of peripheral blood. The TCR was taken from a man aged 60 to 75 with acute or convalescent COVID-19.

The nucleotide sequence is TGTGCCAGCTCACCACCGCGCGGGACAGGGGAAAAAATGGGTGAAGCTTTCTTT. This codes for CASSPPRGTGEKMGEAFF. The rearrangement combines TRBV18 with TRBJ1-1, and TRBD1 aligns with 10 junction nucleotides. CDR1 and CDR2 (KGHSH, LQKENI) derive from the germline V gene. Trimmed from V: 0 bases; trimmed from J: 7 bases; junction bases lacking a gene match: 14. The CDR3 covers 18 residues, taking in both the cysteine and the phenylalanine. Solely the CDR3 DNA is kept, with 54 bases framed from the first base.